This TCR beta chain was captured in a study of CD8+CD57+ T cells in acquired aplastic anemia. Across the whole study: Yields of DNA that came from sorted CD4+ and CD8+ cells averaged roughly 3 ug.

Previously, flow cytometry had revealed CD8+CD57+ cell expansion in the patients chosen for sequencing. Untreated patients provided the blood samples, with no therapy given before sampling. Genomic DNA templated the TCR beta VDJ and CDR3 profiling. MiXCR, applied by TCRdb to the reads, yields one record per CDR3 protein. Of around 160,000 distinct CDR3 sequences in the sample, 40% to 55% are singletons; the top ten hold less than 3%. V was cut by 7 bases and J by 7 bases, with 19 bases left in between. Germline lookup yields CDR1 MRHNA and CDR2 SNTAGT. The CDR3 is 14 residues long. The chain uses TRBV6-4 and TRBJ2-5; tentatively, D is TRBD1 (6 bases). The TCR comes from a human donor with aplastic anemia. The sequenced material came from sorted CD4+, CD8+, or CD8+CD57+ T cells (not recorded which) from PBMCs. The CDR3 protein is CASITQDSNGTQYF. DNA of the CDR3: TGTGCCAGCATTACCCAGGACAGTAACGGGACCCAGTACTTC.